This TCR beta chain was documented in a study of response to subunit inactivated influenza vaccine. Points on this clonotype: Its antigen is still unknown.

CDR3 size: 12 residues. Germline V gene sequence: CDR1 DFQATT, CDR2 SNEGSKA (reference sequence). TCRdb independently ran MiXCR on the RT-PCR reads; one entry per CDR3 protein. The sample holds almost 250,000 distinct CDR3 sequences, roughly an eighth seen once. Study results and limitations: The authors suggested that few new T cells are recruited per seasonal influenza vaccination.

The TCR comes from a man over 45 who received an inactivated influenza vaccine. This chain connects TRBV20-1 to TRBJ2-7; D uncertain. The sequencing here drew on non-naive T cells sorted from PBMCs, taken roughly 15 days before vaccination. The CDR3 nucleotides read TGCAGAGCCCGCGGCCAGTCCGACGAGCAGTACTTC. Its translation: CRARGQSDEQYF.